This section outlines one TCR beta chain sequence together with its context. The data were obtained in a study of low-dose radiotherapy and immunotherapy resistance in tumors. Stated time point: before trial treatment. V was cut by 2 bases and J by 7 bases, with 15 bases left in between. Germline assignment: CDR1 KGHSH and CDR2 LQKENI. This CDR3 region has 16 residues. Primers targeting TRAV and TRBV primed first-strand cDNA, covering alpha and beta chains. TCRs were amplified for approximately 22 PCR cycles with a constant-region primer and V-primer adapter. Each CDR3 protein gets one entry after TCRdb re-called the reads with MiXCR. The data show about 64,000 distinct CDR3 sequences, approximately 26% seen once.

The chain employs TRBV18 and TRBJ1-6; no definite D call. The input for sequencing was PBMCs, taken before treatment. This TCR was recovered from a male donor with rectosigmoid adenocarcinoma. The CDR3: CASSPVPEAWNSPLHF. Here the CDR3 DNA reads TGTGCCAGCTCACCAGTTCCGGAGGCGTGGAATTCACCCCTCCACTTT.